Following are 19 T cell receptor beta chains from one sample sequenced in a study of T cell responses to AZD1222 COVID-19 vaccine. Repertoires were generated with immunoSEQ multiplex PCR, while TCRdb's copy carries only in-frame clones and drops some. The table has around 140,000 clones, approximately 85% seen once. The input for sequencing was peripheral blood, taken 28 days after the second dose of the MenACWY control vaccine. The receptors here all came from an adult who received the MenACWY meningococcal vaccine as a control.

J is TRBJ1-1 and V is TRBV12-3 or TRBV12-4; D might be TRBD1 (6 bases). Trimming stripped 8 bases from V and 5 bases from J, with 9 bases between. The CDR3 contains 11 residues. The CDR3 region is CASSGETEAFF. DNA for the CDR3: TGTGCCAGCTCAGGGGAAACTGAAGCTTTCTTT.

V usage is TRBV19 and J usage is TRBJ1-1; a weak D match, TRBD1 (5 bases). Trimming removed 8 bases at V and 9 bases at J, with 13 bases between. Germline V CDR1 and CDR2: LNHDA, SQIVND (reference sequence). This CDR3 has 11 residues. This chain's CDR3 is CASGAGRKAFF. The CDR3 bases are TGTGCCAGTGGCGCGGGACGGAAAGCTTTCTTT.

This clone was seen a few times. This sequence joins TRBV2 and TRBJ1-5; no clear D gene. Germline CDR1 is SNHLY and CDR2 is FYNNEI. The CDR3 is made up of 12 amino acids. V was trimmed by 3 bases and J by 4 bases, leaving 4 bases between them. CDR3: CASSDWNQPQHF. The CDR3 bases are TGTGCCAGCAGTGATTGGAATCAGCCCCAGCATTTT.

The chain carries TRBV5-1 and TRBJ1-5; TRBD1 might be the D (5 bases). This CDR3 region has 14 residues. Per the germline V gene, CDR1 is SGHRS and CDR2 is YFSETQ. Between the trimmed V and J ends, which lost 0 bases and 7 bases, there was a span of 11 bases. CDR3: CASSLGGVAQPQHF. As DNA, the CDR3 is TGCGCCAGCAGCTTGGGGGGCGTGGCCCAGCCCCAGCATTTT.

J is TRBJ2-1 and V is TRBV10-3, with 12 bases that match TRBD2. Looked up from germline, CDR1 is ENHRY and CDR2 is SYGVKD. The CDR3 sequence is 16 residues long. With V trimmed by 4 bases and J by 7 bases, 8 bases remained unmatched. DNA of the CDR3: TGTGCCATCAGTGCGCCTAGCGGGGGGGCCAGGAATGAGCAGTTCTTC. It encodes CAISAPSGGARNEQFF.

The chain has TRBV2 and TRBJ1-6; 7 bases are shared with TRBD1. V was pared by 10 bases and J by 8 bases, with 8 bases of the junction left unmatched. The CDR3 is 13 residues long. Germline V gene sequence: CDR1 SNHLY, CDR2 FYNNEI. CDR3 in DNA: TGTGCCAACCGGGACAGAGAAGATTCACCCCTCCACTTT. This gives the protein CANRDREDSPLHF. The whole variable domain, filled in from reference TRBV2 and TRBJ1-6, reads EPEVTQTPSHQVTQMGQEVILRCVPISNHLYFYWYRQILGQKVEFLVSFYNNEISEKSEIFDDQFSVERPDGSNFTLKIRSTKLEDSAMYFCANRDREDSPLHFGNGTRLTVT.

The chain recombines TRBV9 with TRBJ2-1; D uncertain. V was cut by 2 bases and J by 6 bases, with 15 bases left in between. The CDR3 contains 15 residues. Germline V gene data show CDR1 as SGDLS and CDR2 as YYNGEE. DNA for the CDR3: TGTGCCAGCAGCGTTACGGCAGGCCCCTTCAATGAGCAGTTCTTC. This sequence encodes CASSVTAGPFNEQFF.

V usage is TRBV19 and J usage is TRBJ1-1; D is perhaps TRBD1 (6 bases). V was cut by 7 bases and J by 3 bases, with 15 bases left in between. CDR1 is LNHDA and CDR2 is SQIVND in the germline V gene (reference sequence). This CDR3 contains 14 residues. The CDR3, as DNA: TGTGCCAGTAAGATTCCGGGACAAGACACTGAAGCTTTCTTT. Its translation: CASKIPGQDTEAFF.

In nucleotides, the CDR3 is TGTGCCAGCAGTTACCAGGGGGATTGGGTAACTGAAGCTTTCTTT. Protein product: CASSYQGDWVTEAFF. The chain has TRBV6-5 and TRBJ1-1, with 7 positions matching TRBD1. The junction had 8 bases not matched to a gene; V was cut back by 2 bases and J by 5 bases. CDR3 size: 15 residues. Germline V gene lookup returns CDR1 MNHEY and CDR2 SVGAGI.

CDR3 in amino acids: CATQVRAGTGELFF. CDR3 DNA sequence: TGTGCCACCCAGGTCAGGGCGGGCACCGGGGAGCTGTTTTTT. The chain joins TRBV24-1 to TRBJ2-2, with D perhaps assigned TRBD1 or TRBD2 (5 bases each). V was clipped by 9 bases and J by 4 bases, with 14 bases between them. This CDR3 has 14 amino acids. Germline assignment: CDR1 KGHDR and CDR2 SFDVKD.

The chain links TRBV7-8 to TRBJ2-5; 7 bases agree with TRBD2. Germline CDR1 and CDR2: SGHVS and FQNEAQ. The trim removed 0 bases at V and 5 bases at J, leaving 6 bases unmatched. The CDR3 sequence is 15 residues long. DNA for the CDR3: TGTGCCAGCAGCTTAGCGGTGCAGGGAGGGGAGACCCAGTACTTC. Protein product: CASSLAVQGGETQYF. The whole variable domain, filled in from reference TRBV7-8 and TRBJ2-5, reads GAGVSQSPRYKVAKRGQDVALRCDPISGHVSLFWYQQALGQGPEFLTYFQNEAQLDKSGLPSDRFFAERPEGSVSTLKIQRTQQEDSAVYLCASSLAVQGGETQYFGPGTRLLVL.

There are a few counts of this clone. The genes are TRBV19 and TRBJ2-3, with 8 bases lining up with TRBD2. The CDR3 contains 15 residues. V trimming: 6 bases; J trimming: 7 bases; junction bases outside the gene matches: 12. CDR1 and CDR2 from the germline V gene are LNHDA and SQIVND (reference sequence). CDR3 bases: TGTGCCAGTAGCCCCTCCAGCGGGGGCTCGCATACGCAGTATTTT. Translation: CASSPSSGGSHTQYF.

The chain has TRBV10-3 and TRBJ2-7, with D unresolved. V lost 6 bases and J 8 bases, leaving 20 bases between the germline ends. Germline V CDR1 and CDR2: ENHRY, SYGVKD. This CDR3 has 14 residues. CDR3 loop: CAIRQVRTDHKQYF. The CDR3 nucleotides read TGTGCCATCAGACAAGTTCGGACCGATCATAAGCAGTACTTC.

Only a few counts were recorded for this clone. In nucleotides, the CDR3 is TGTGCCAGCAGCCCCCCGGGCAGGGCTTATGGCTACACCTTC. Amino acids: CASSPPGRAYGYTF. The V call is TRBV5-6, the J call TRBJ1-2; D possibly corresponds to TRBD1 (5 bases). CDR3 length: 14 residues. In germline, CDR1 is SGHDT, CDR2 YYEEEE. V gave up 4 bases and J gave up 5 bases, with 15 bases separating them.

J is TRBJ1-1 and V is TRBV2; tentatively, D is TRBD1 (5 bases). CDR3 length equals 13 residues. CDR1 and CDR2 (germline): SNHLY, FYNNEI. CDR3 region: CASVGVGATEAFF. The CDR3 nucleotides are TGTGCTTCCGTTGGGGTCGGGGCTACTGAAGCTTTCTTT. Combining the CDR3 with reference TRBV2 and TRBJ1-1 gives the whole variable domain EPEVTQTPSHQVTQMGQEVILRCVPISNHLYFYWYRQILGQKVEFLVSFYNNEISEKSEIFDDQFSVERPDGSNFTLKIRSTKLEDSAMYFCASVGVGATEAFFGQGTRLTVV.

V and J are TRBV7-2 and TRBJ1-6, with D hard to call. The CDR3 contains 14 residues. The V gene's germline CDR1 is SGHTA and CDR2 FQGNSA. Trimming took off 3 bases at V and 3 bases at J, with 6 bases between the two ends. The CDR3 is CASSFASYNSPLHF. CDR3 DNA: TGTGCCAGCAGCTTCGCCAGCTATAATTCACCCCTCCACTTT.

The rearrangement joins TRBV6-2 or TRBV6-3 to TRBJ1-2, with D unclear. The V end was cut by 6 bases, the J end by 8 bases, with 19 bases between. This CDR3 has 14 amino acids. Germline lookup yields CDR1 MNHEY and CDR2 SVGEGT. CDR3 loop: CASSSETRFRGYTF. The CDR3 nucleotides are TGTGCCAGCAGCTCGGAAACACGGTTTCGGGGCTACACCTTC.

Concerning this clone itself: This sample includes further DNA sequences coding for the same CDR3. The V and J genes are TRBV19 and TRBJ2-1; no definite D call. This CDR3 is built from 11 residues. V was clipped by 6 bases and J by 2 bases, with 2 bases between them. Germline loops: CDR1 LNHDA, CDR2 SQIVND (reference sequence). DNA for the CDR3: TGTGCCAGTAGCGCCTACAATGAGCAGTTCTTC. It codes for CASSAYNEQFF. The whole variable domain, remainder taken from reference TRBV19 and TRBJ2-1, is DGGITQSPKYLFRKEGQNVTLSCEQNLNHDAMYWYRQDPGQGLRLIYYSQIVNDFQKGDIAEGYSVSREKKESFPLTVTSAQKNPTAFYLCASSAYNEQFFGPGTRLTVL.

This clone came up once. The gene calls are TRBV6-6 and TRBJ1-1, with no clear D. This CDR3 region has 14 residues. The V end lost 7 bases, the J end lost 2 bases, and 14 bases lay between the germline ends. Germline V gene data show CDR1 as MNHNY and CDR2 as SVGAGI (reference sequence). DNA for the CDR3: TGTGCCAGCACCGATCGGGGTCCAAACACTGAAGCTTTCTTT. It specifies CASTDRGPNTEAFF.